This T cell receptor beta chain was obtained from a study of regulatory T cells in long-lasting Graves disease. Overall study findings and caveats: The study found lower TCR diversity in persistent Graves' patients than in newly diagnosed ones. Segments TRBV28, TRBJ1-2 and TRBJ2-5 showed preferential usage in persistent disease.

CDR3-region Arm-PCR and iRepertoire HTBI primers produced the TCR beta libraries. TCRdb independently ran MiXCR on the multiplex PCR reads; one entry per CDR3 protein. The data contain more than 300,000 distinct CDR3 sequences, around a sixth of them singletons. The germline CDR1 and CDR2 sequences are SEHNR and FQNEAQ (reference sequence). J was trimmed by 7 bases and V by 3 bases; bases with no gene match: 6. The CDR3 covers 14 residues. As for this clonotype: Its antigen is still unknown.

The time point: newly diagnosed GD, antithyroid drugs for less than 3 months. RNA isolated from PBMCs was used to make the TCR library. Patients of an endocrinology department in Xi'an, China, were included. The peripheral blood volume drawn was around 10 milliliters, and it was collected into EDTA tubes. Sequences were derived from peripheral blood mononuclear cells (PBMCs), sampled at new diagnosis, from a patient treated with antithyroid drugs. The sequence was obtained from a female donor with Graves disease. The chain is built from TRBV7-9 and TRBJ2-4; 7 bases are a match to TRBD2. The CDR3 loop reads CASSFSASGNIQYF. The CDR3 nucleotides read TGTGCCAGCAGCTTTTCGGCTAGCGGCAACATTCAGTACTTC.